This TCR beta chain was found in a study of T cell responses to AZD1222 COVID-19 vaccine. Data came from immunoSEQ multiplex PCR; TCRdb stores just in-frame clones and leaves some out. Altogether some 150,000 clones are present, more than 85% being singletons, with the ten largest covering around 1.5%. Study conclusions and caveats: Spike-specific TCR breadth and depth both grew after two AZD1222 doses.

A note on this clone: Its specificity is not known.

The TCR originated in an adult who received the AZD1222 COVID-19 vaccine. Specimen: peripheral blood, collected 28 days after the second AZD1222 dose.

The CDR3 is CASSLVRGANTGELFF. CDR3 sequence (DNA): TGTGCCAGCAGCTTAGTTCGGGGGGCCAACACCGGGGAGCTGTTTTTT. The chain joins TRBV7-6 to TRBJ2-2, with a weak D call TRBD2 (7 bases). The germline CDR1 and CDR2 sequences are SGHVS and FNYEAQ. The CDR3 spans 16 residues. The V end was cut by 1 base, the J end by 2 bases, with 11 bases between.